This TCR beta chain was sequenced for a study of cytomegalovirus exposure and HLA in healthy donors. Points from the study as a whole: A later analysis reported that several of the most significant clusters appeared to be linked to common viral pathogens, among them Epstein-Barr virus.

Of note for this clone: Its antigen remains unknown.

V shed 5 bases, J shed 4 bases, and the junction held 11 bases outside the gene matches. This CDR3 spans 16 amino acids. Germline V gives CDR1 SEHNR, CDR2 FQNEAQ (reference sequence). PCR used 60 Vbeta primers and 13 Jbeta primers. This table comes from immunoSEQ multiplex PCR, and its TCRdb copy is limited to in-frame clones, with some not included. Altogether 110,000 or so clones are present, 77% being singletons, with the ten largest covering over 7.5%. The receptor comes from a woman aged 40 to 50 in good health and CMV-seropositive. This sequence joins TRBV7-9 and TRBJ1-5, with TRBD1 identical over 7 bases. Sequencing used PBMCs. CDR3 sequence: CASSASTGAHNQPQHF. The CDR3 nucleotides read TGTGCCAGCAGCGCCTCTACAGGGGCCCATAATCAGCCCCAGCATTTT.